This TCR beta chain was captured in a study of shared clonotypes between healthy human individuals. The trim removed 1 base at V and 7 bases at J, leaving 16 bases unmatched. The CDR3 contains 17 residues. The germline gives CDR1 SGHRS, CDR2 YFSETQ. Naive CD8 populations comprised CD45RO-negative cells positively selected for CCR7, excluding terminally differentiated effector memory CD45RA+ cells. The assay was immunoSEQ multiplex PCR, and TCRdb's table has in-frame clones only and misses some. Of 550,000 to 750,000 clones in the sample, about 95% were seen once. Source material: naive CD8+ T cells sorted from blood. The V and J genes are TRBV5-1 and TRBJ2-7; 8 bases map to TRBD1. The clonotype was recovered from a woman aged 25-40 years in good health. The CDR3 here is CASSLWGIGQGALEQYF. The DNA of the CDR3 is TGCGCCAGCAGCTTGTGGGGTATCGGGCAGGGGGCTTTGGAGCAGTACTTC.